This T cell receptor beta chain was identified during a study of brain T cells in children with intractable seizures. Surgery cases with the highest brain T cell transcript signatures were chosen for sequencing. V lost 0 bases, J lost 5 bases, and 17 bases lay in between. The CDR3 extends over 16 amino acids. From germline, CDR1 is SGHTS and CDR2 YDEGEE. Method: immunoSEQ multiplex PCR; TCRdb's copy keeps in-frame clones and lacks some. This table has 110,000 or so clones, around 94% appearing once. V gene TRBV5-8 combines with J gene TRBJ2-5, with D possibly being TRBD1 (6 bases). The clonotype was recovered from a boy under two years old with hemimegalencephaly and intractable seizures. Source: peripheral blood, taken at surgery. The CDR3, as DNA: TGTGCCAGCAGCTTGGATCTGGGGGCCTTTCACGAGACCCAGTACTTC. Translated: CASSLDLGAFHETQYF.